This T cell receptor (beta chain) is drawn from a study of blood T cells in healthy people across ages (dated by TCRdb to about 2015). Study-level background: Template switching captured roughly one uniquely barcoded TCR beta cDNA molecule per two T cells in model experiments. The donors were split into four age groups: young (average about 15 years), middle-aged (39), aged (roughly 65) and long-lived (approximately 80). Donors of different ages were randomly distributed across sequencing lanes to avoid experimental bias. Two additional independent replicas of 1 million unique cDNA reads from the same blood draw were analyzed for two donors (one aged 18 to 29 and one aged 80 or older). To track age-related changes in TCR beta repertoire diversity, the study relied on deep sequencing normalized with unique cDNA molecular identifiers. On the study overall, not on this receptor specifically: Observed TCR beta diversity correlated strongly with the percentage of naive T cells measured by flow cytometry. As age increased, observed TCR beta diversity per million T cells dropped in a roughly linear way, and a significant reduction was already evident by age about 40. Because profiling used bulk unsorted PBMCs, naive and antigen-experienced compartments could not be compared conclusively. Donor CMV infection status was unknown, potentially confounding age-related changes in expanded clonotypes. Estimates of total diversity from one million sequenced T cells were regarded as lower bounds and underestimates. Compared with the aged group, more naive CD4+ T cells, fewer expanded clones and increased TCR diversity were shown by the long-lived group, suggesting age selection.

The germline V gene provides CDR1 SNHLY and CDR2 FYNNEI. A distance of 16 bases separates the germline ends of V and J, which lose 6 bases and 5 bases respectively. The CDR3 runs 14 amino acids, cysteine and phenylalanine included. Left in the record is the CDR3 DNA by itself, 42 bases read in frame from the first base. The donors were roughly 40 Caucasian individuals from Russia, aged about 6 to 95 years, who were systemically healthy. Ten milliliters of peripheral blood were drawn from each donor into EDTA-treated Vacutainer tubes. Ficoll-Paque density-gradient centrifugation was used to isolate PBMCs, with at least 6.5 million per sample. Trizol reagent was used to extract total RNA from the PBMCs, yielding at least 6 micrograms per sample. For every donor, an aliquot of PBMCs went through flow cytometry to measure the percentages of naive CD45RAhigh/CD27high T cells. As regards this clonotype: Its antigen is currently not known. Per-base quality was not reported, and no clone a single base away is much larger than it.

Libraries were made using 5' RACE. The sequencer was an Illumina HiSeq 2500. A second roughly 6 to 12 cycle PCR used a sample-barcoded 5' primer and a J-beta primer mix. Each TCR beta cDNA molecule received a unique molecular identifier from a template-switch 5' adaptor carrying 12 random nucleotides. At least 2.5 million CDR3-containing paired-end reads were obtained from each sample. All of the RNA was converted into first-strand cDNA using the Mint cDNA synthesis kit, with a TRBC-specific oligonucleotide serving as the primer. Following uracil-DNA glycosylase treatment, all cDNA underwent a first 18-cycle PCR with the universal primers M1SS and BC2_uni_R. On the study's bioinformatics: For normalization, 1 million high-quality reads were randomly selected from each sample, with every read carrying a distinct molecular identifier. Reads sharing molecular identifiers were discarded rather than binned into consensus sequences. CDR3 identification, clonotype clustering and error correction used MiTCR with a Q25 quality threshold and the strictest error-elimination algorithm. A nonparametric unseen species model using Euler transformation provided a lower-bound estimate of total TCR beta diversity. The public reads were reanalyzed by TCRdb: fastp trimming at Q25, MiXCR alignment, in-frame beta chains only. Each CDR3 protein appears once, grouped with its most common genes and DNA. V and J calls and clone size were set by TCRdb, not the authors. This sample lists around 1.5 million distinct CDR3 sequences; almost 60% were detected once. Under 8.5% of the sample goes to the ten largest clones.

The chain employs TRBV2 and TRBJ2-5; the D region possibly corresponds to TRBD1 (6 bases align). The sequence derives from a man younger than 35 in good health. The source material was blood. In nucleotide form, the sequence is TGTGCCAGCAGGAGAGACAGGAATTTGGAGACCCAGTACTTC. It specifies CASRRDRNLETQYF.